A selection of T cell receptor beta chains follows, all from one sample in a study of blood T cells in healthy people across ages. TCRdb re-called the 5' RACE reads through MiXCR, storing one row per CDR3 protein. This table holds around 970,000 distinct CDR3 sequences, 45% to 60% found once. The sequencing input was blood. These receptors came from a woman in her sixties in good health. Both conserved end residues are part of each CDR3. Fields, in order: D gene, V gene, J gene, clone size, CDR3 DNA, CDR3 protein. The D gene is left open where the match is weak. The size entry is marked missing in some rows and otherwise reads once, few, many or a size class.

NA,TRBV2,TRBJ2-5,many,TGTGCCAGCACCGCTATCCTTGGCCTCCAAGAGACCCAGTACTTC,CASTAILGLQETQYF
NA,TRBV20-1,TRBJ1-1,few,TGCAGTGCTAGACGCCAGGGGCGGTTCACTGAAGCTTTCTTT,CSARRQGRFTEAFF
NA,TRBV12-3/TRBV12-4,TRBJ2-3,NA,TGTGCCAGCCGGTTCACAGATATGCAGTATTTT,CASRFTDMQYF
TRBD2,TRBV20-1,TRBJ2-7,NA,TGCAGTGCTGCAACCTTAGCGGGAGGGCCGAGCAATGAGCAGTACTTC,CSAATLAGGPSNEQYF
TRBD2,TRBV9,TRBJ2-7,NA,TGTGCCAGCAGCGAGGGACTAGCGGGAGGGTACGAGCAGTACTTC,CASSEGLAGGYEQYF
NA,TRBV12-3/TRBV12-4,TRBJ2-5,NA,TGTGCCAGCAAAGGAAGGGTTAGGGGAGAGACCCAGTACTTC,CASKGRVRGETQYF
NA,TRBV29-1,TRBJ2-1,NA,TGCAGCGTTGACGGTATGTGGCAGCACAATGAGCAGTTCTTC,CSVDGMWQHNEQFF
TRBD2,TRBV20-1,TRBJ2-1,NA,TGCAGTGCTAGCTGGTCTAGCGGGAGTTGGAGTGAGCAGTTCTTC,CSASWSSGSWSEQFF
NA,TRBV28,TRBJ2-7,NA,TGTGCCAGCGCTTCCGGGACTCCTTACGAGCAGTACTTC,CASASGTPYEQYF
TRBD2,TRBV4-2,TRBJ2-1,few,TGTGCCAGCAGCCAAGCCTCGCGACTAGCGGGAGGATACAATGAGCAGTTCTTC,CASSQASRLAGGYNEQFF
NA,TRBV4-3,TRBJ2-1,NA,TGCGCCAGCAGCCGTTCCACGGGCGGCAATGAGCAGTTCTTC,CASSRSTGGNEQFF
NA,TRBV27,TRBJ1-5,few,TGTGCCAGCAGACCTACAGGGAAGGACCAGCCCCAGCATTTT,CASRPTGKDQPQHF
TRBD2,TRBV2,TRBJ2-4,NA,TGTGCCAGCAGTGAAGCTGTAGCGGGAGGACAAAACATTCAGTACTTC,CASSEAVAGGQNIQYF
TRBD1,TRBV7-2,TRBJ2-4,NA,TGTGCCAGCAGAAAGGACAGGGTGAAGATTCAGTACTTC,CASRKDRVKIQYF
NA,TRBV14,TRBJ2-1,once,TGTGCCAGCAGCCACGACAGGCTACGGGGGCAGTTCTTC,CASSHDRLRGQFF
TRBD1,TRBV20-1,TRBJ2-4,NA,TGCAGTGCTGCGCAGGACAGGGGGAACATTCAGTACTTC,CSAAQDRGNIQYF
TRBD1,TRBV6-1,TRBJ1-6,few,TGTGCCAGCAGTGCCCAGGGGGAGTTAAATTCACCCCTCCACTTT,CASSAQGELNSPLHF
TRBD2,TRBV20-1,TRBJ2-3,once,TGCAGTGCCGTGGGCGGGGGGCCCGATACGCAGTATTTT,CSAVGGGPDTQYF
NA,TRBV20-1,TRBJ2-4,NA,TGCAGTGCTAGTAGGGGGAGACTAGAAATCGAAAACATTCAGTACTTC,CSASRGRLEIENIQYF
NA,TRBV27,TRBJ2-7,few,TGTGCCAGCAGTTTAGAGGGCAGCCCCTACGAGCAGTACTTC,CASSLEGSPYEQYF
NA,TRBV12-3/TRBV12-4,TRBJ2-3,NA,TGTGCCAGCAGCTCCGGGACGCTGAGCACAGATACGCAGTATTTT,CASSSGTLSTDTQYF
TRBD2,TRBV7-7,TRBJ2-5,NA,TGTGCCAGCAGCTTAAACGGGAGGGGAGAGACCCAGTACTTC,CASSLNGRGETQYF
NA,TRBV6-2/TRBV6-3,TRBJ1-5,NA,TGTGCCAGCAGTTTATGGGTAGATCAGCCCCAGCATTTT,CASSLWVDQPQHF
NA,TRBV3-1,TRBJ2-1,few,TGTGCCAGCCAAGTTCCCGGGGATGGCCATGAGCAGTTCTTC,CASQVPGDGHEQFF
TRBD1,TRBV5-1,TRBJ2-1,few,TGCGCCAGCAGCAAGGACAGGTCTCACCTCCGTGAGCAGTTCTTC,CASSKDRSHLREQFF
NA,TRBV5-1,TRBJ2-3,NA,TGCGCCAGCAGCTTTGCAGTTTCGGTTATAACAGATACGCAGTATTTT,CASSFAVSVITDTQYF
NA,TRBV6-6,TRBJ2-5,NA,TGTGCCAGCAGTGGGGCTTGGGAGACCCAGTACTTC,CASSGAWETQYF
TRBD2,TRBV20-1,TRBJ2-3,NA,TGCAGTGCTCCCCGGCTAGCGGGAGTGGCAGATACGCAGTATTTT,CSAPRLAGVADTQYF
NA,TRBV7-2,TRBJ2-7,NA,TGTGCCAGCAGCGATTTAAGATTTACCTACGAGCAGTACTTC,CASSDLRFTYEQYF
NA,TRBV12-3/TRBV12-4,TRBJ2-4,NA,TGTGCCAGCAGTTCGACAGGTGTAAACATTCAGTACTTC,CASSSTGVNIQYF
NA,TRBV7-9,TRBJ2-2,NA,TGTGCCAGCAGCTGGGACCGCGGGGAGCTGTTTTTT,CASSWDRGELFF
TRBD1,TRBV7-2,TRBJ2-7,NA,TGTGCCAGCAGTACCGGGACAGGGTATAACGAGCAGTACTTC,CASSTGTGYNEQYF
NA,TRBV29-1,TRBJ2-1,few,TGCAGCGTTGGAGAGGGGGTCTTCAATGAGCAGTTCTTC,CSVGEGVFNEQFF
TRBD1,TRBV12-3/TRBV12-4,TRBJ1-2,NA,TGTGCCAGCAGTTTTCAGGACAGGGGGGACTATGGCTACACCTTC,CASSFQDRGDYGYTF
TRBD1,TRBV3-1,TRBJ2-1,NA,TGTGCCAGCAGCCGAGAGGGGACAGGGGGAACATGGTTCTTC,CASSREGTGGTWFF
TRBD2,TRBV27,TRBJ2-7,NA,TGTGCCAGCAGAGGGACTAGCGCCAGCTCCTACGAGCAGTACTTC,CASRGTSASSYEQYF
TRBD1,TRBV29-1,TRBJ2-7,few,TGCAGCGTGATCCGGGACAGGGGGAACGAGCAGTACTTC,CSVIRDRGNEQYF
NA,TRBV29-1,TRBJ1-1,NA,TGCAGCGTTGAGGAGGCAGGCGGCTACACTGAAGCTTTCTTT,CSVEEAGGYTEAFF
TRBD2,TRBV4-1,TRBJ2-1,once,TGCGCCAGCAGCCAAGGACAGCTAGCGGGGCCTAACTCCTACAATGAGCAGTTCTTC,CASSQGQLAGPNSYNEQFF
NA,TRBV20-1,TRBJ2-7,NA,TGCAGTGCTAGAGGGTTTAGGGGCAGAACCTACGAGCAGTACTTC,CSARGFRGRTYEQYF
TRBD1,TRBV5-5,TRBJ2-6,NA,TGTGCCAGCAGAGACCGGGACAGGGTTTCGGGGGCCAACGTCCTGACTTTC,CASRDRDRVSGANVLTF
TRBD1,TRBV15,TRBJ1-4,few,TGTGCCACCAGCAGGGACAGGCTTACTGAAAAACTGTTTTTT,CATSRDRLTEKLFF
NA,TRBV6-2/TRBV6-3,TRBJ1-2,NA,TGTGCCAGCAGTTACGACCTTTCATATGGCTACACCTTC,CASSYDLSYGYTF